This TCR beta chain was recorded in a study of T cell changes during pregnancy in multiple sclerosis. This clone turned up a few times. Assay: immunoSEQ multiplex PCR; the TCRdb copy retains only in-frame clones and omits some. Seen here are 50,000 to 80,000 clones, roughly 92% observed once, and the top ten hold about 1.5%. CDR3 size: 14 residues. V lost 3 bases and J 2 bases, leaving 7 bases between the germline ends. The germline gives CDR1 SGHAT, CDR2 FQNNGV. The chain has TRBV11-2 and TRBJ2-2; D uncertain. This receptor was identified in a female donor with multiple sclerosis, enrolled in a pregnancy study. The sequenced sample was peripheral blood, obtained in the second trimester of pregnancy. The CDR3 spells CASSFQHNTGELFF. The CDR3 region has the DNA TGTGCCAGCAGCTTCCAACACAACACCGGGGAGCTGTTTTTT.